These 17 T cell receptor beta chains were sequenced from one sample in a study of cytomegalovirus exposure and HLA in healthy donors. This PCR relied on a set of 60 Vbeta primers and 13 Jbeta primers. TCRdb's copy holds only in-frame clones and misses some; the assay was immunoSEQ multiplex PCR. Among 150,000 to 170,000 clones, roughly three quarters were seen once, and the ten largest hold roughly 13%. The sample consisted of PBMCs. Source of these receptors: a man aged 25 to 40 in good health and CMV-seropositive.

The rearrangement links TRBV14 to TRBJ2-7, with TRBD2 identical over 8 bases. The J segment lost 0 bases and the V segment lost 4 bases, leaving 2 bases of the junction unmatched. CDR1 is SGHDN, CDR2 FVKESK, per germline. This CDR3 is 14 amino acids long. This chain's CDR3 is CASSLGLASYEQYF. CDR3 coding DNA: TGTGCCAGCAGCCTCGGACTAGCCTCCTACGAGCAGTACTTC. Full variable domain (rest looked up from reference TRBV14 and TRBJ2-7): EAGVTQFPSHSVIEKGQTVTLRCDPISGHDNLYWYRRVMGKEIKFLLHFVKESKQDESGMPNNRFLAERTGGTYSTLKVQPAELEDSGVYFCASSLGLASYEQYFGPGTRLTVT.

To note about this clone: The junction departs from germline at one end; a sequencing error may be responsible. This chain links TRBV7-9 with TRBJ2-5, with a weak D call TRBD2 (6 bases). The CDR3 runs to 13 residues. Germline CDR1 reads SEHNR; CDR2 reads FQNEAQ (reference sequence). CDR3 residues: CSSSLAGFETQYF. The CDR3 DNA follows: TGTTCCAGCAGCTTGGCGGGGTTCGAGACCCAGTACTTC.

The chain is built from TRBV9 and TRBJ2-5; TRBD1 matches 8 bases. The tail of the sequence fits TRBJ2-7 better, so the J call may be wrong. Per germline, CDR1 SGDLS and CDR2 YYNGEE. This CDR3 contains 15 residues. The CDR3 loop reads CASSVGGTGSYEQYF. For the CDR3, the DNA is TGTGCCAGCAGCGTAGGGGGGACAGGATCCTACGAGCAGTACTTC.

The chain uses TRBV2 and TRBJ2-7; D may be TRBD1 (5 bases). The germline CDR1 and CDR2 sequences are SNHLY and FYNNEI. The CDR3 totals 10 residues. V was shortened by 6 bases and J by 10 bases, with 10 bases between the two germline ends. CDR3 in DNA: TGTGCCAGCAGCCTGACAGTTCAGTACTTC. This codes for CASSLTVQYF.

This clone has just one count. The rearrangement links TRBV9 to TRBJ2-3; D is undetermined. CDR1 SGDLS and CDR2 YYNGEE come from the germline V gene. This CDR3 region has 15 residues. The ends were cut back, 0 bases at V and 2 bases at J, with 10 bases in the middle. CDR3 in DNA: TGTGCCAGCAGCGTAGACGCGGTCCCCACAGATACGCAGTATTTT. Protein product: CASSVDAVPTDTQYF.

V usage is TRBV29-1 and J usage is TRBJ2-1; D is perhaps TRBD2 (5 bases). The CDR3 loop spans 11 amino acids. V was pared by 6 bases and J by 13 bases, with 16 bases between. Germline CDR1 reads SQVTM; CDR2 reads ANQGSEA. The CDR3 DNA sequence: TGCAGCGTCCGTACTTCTAGCAGTCAGTTCTTC. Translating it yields CSVRTSSSQFF.

CDR3 sequence reads: CSVRTGTQVIQYF. CDR3 nucleotides: TGCAGCGTTCGGACAGGGACGCAGGTCATTCAGTACTTC. The chain joins TRBV29-1 to TRBJ2-4; TRBD1 aligns across 8 bases. Germline values: CDR1 SQVTM, CDR2 ANQGSEA. The CDR3 spans 13 residues. The trim removed 5 bases at V and 9 bases at J, leaving 9 bases unmatched.

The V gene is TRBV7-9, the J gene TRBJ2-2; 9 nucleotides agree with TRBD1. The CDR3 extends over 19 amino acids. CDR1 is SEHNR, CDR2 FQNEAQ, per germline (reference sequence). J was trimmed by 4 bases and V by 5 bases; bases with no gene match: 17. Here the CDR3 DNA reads TGTGCCAGCAGCCGCCTAACAGGGGGCACAAGAGGTAGCACCGGGGAGCTGTTTTTT. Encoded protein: CASSRLTGGTRGSTGELFF.

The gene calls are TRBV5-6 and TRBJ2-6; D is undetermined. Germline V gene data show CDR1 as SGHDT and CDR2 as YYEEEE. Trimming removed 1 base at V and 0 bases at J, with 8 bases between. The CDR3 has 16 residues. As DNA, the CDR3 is TGTGCCAGCAGCTTGAGAACAACCTCTGGGGCCAACGTCCTGACTTTC. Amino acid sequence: CASSLRTTSGANVLTF.

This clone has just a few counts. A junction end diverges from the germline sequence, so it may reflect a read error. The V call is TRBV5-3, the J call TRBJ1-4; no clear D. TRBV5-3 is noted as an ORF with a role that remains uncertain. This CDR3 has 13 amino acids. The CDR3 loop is CASSLLLNEKLFF. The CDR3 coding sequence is TGTGCCAGCAGCTTGCTCCTCAATGAAAAACTGTTTTTT.

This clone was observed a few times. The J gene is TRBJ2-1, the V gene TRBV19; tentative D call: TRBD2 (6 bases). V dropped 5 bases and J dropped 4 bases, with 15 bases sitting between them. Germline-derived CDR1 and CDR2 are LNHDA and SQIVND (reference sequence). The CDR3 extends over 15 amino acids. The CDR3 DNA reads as TGTGCCAGTAGTGCCAACGGAGCGGGTTACAATGAGCAGTTCTTC. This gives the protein CASSANGAGYNEQFF. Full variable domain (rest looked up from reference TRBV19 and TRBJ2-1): DGGITQSPKYLFRKEGQNVTLSCEQNLNHDAMYWYRQDPGQGLRLIYYSQIVNDFQKGDIAEGYSVSREKKESFPLTVTSAQKNPTAFYLCASSANGAGYNEQFFGPGTRLTVL.

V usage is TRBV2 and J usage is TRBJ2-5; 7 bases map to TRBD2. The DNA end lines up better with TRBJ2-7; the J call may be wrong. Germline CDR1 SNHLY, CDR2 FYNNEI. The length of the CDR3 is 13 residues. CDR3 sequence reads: CASRGEGFSEQYF. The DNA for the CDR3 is TGTGCCAGCAGGGGGGAGGGTTTCTCCGAGCAGTACTTC.

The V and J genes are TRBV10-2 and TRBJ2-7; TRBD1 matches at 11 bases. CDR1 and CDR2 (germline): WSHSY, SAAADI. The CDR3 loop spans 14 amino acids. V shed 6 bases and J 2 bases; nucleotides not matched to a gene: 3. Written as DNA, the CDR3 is TGCGCCAGCAGGGCGGGACAGGGGGCCTACGAGCAGTACTTC. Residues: CASRAGQGAYEQYF.

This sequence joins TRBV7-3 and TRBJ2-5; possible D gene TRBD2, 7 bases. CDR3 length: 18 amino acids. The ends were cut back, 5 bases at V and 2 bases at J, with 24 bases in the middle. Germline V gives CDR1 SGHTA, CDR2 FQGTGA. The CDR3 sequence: CASSPRGGGAVNQETQYF. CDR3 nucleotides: TGTGCCAGCAGCCCTCGGGGCGGGGGCGCGGTAAATCAAGAGACCCAGTACTTC.

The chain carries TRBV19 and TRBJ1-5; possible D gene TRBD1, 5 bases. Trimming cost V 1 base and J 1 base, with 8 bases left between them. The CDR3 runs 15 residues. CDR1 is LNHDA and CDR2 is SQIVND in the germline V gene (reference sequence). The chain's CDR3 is CASSIGTNSNQPQHF. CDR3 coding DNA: TGTGCCAGTAGTATAGGGACAAACAGCAATCAGCCCCAGCATTTT.

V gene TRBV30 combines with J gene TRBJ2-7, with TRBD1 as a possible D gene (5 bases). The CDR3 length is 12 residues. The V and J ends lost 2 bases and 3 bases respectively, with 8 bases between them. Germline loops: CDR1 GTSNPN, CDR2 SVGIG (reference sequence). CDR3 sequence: CAWSWGGYEQYF. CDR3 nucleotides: TGTGCCTGGAGTTGGGGCGGCTACGAGCAGTACTTC.

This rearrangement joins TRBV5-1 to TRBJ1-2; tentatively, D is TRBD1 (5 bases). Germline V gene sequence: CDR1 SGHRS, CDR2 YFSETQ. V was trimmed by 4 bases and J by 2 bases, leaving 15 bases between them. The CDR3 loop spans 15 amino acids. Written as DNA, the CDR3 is TGCGCCAGCAGCGGAGGGAGCGCAGGGAACTATGGCTACACCTTC. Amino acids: CASSGGSAGNYGYTF.